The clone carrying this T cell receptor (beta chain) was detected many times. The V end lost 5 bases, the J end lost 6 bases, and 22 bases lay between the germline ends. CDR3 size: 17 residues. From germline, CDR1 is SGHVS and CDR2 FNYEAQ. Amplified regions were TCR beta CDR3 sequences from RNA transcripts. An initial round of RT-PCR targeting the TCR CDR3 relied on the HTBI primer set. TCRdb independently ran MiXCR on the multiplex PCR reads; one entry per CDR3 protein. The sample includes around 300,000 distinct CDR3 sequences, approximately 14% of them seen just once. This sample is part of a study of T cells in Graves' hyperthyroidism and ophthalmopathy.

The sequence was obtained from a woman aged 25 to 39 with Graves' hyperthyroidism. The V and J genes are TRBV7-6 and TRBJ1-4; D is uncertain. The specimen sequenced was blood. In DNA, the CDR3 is TGTGCCAGCAGCCCCAACTCCCGCTCCGATGGATATGAAAAACTGTTTTTT. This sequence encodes CASSPNSRSDGYEKLFF.